The rows below give T cell receptor beta chains drawn from one sample of a study of T cell repertoires in cytomegalovirus infection. TCRdb redid the calling of the reads with MiXCR, one entry per CDR3 protein. The table lists about 500,000 distinct CDR3 sequences, around 35% of them singletons. For these TCRs, the target antigens are not known. Sequencing was performed on cultured PBMCs, taken from culture after CMV antigen stimulation. All receptors derive from a human donor in good health (CMV status not recorded). Some clones in this sample may be carry-over from other donors' samples. Both conserved end residues are part of each CDR3. D genes are given only for firm matches. The size entry is marked missing in some rows and otherwise reads once, few, many or a size class.

j_call v_call clone_size d_call cdr3_aa cdr3_nt
TRBJ1-6 TRBV7-2 . . CASSFTTGTNNSPLHF TGTGCCAGCAGCTTTACCACAGGAACAAATAATTCACCCCTCCACTTT
TRBJ1-2 TRBV7-2 few TRBD1 CASSFRQGATGYTF TGTGCCAGCAGCTTTAGACAGGGGGCGACTGGCTACACCTTC
TRBJ1-2 TRBV6-2/TRBV6-3 . . CASSDYGYTF TGTGCCAGCAGTGACTACGGCTACACCTTC
TRBJ1-6 TRBV6-2/TRBV6-3 few TRBD1 CASRTGTGAFSPLHF TGTGCCAGCAGAACCGGGACAGGGGCTTTTTCACCCCTCCACTTT
TRBJ2-2 TRBV20-1 . TRBD2 CSARTRTSGNTGELFF TGCAGTGCTAGAACTAGGACTAGCGGGAACACCGGGGAGCTGTTTTTT
TRBJ1-2 TRBV4-1 . . CASSPGRGASYGYTF TGCGCCAGCAGCCCCGGACGGGGGGCCTCCTATGGCTACACCTTC
TRBJ2-1 TRBV28 . . CASSPGTIKHNEQFF TGTGCCAGCAGTCCCGGGACAATTAAGCACAATGAGCAGTTCTTC
TRBJ1-1 TRBV28 many . CASATGNTEAFF TGTGCCAGCGCGACAGGGAACACTGAAGCTTTCTTT
TRBJ2-1 TRBV7-2 few TRBD2 CASSGRGLYNEQFF TGTGCCAGCAGCGGTCGGGGACTATACAATGAGCAGTTCTTC
TRBJ2-3 TRBV7-9 . TRBD2 CASSVAGGSRDTQYF TGTGCCAGCAGCGTAGCGGGAGGGTCTCGAGATACGCAGTATTTT
TRBJ2-2 TRBV7-7 . . CASSFTPAAGVTGELFF TGTGCCAGCAGCTTTACCCCCGCGGCAGGGGTCACCGGGGAGCTGTTTTTT
TRBJ1-5 TRBV27 . . CASSLSGGMDQPQHF TGTGCCAGCAGTTTATCGGGGGGGATGGATCAGCCCCAGCATTTT
TRBJ2-1 TRBV7-8 . TRBD2 CASSLPLGLAGGLYNEQFF TGTGCCAGCAGCTTACCGCTCGGACTAGCGGGAGGTCTTTACAATGAGCAGTTCTTC
TRBJ1-5 TRBV29-1 . . CSVAEGNSNQPQHF TGCAGCGTTGCGGAGGGGAATAGCAATCAGCCCCAGCATTTT
TRBJ2-7 TRBV12-3/TRBV12-4 . TRBD1 CASSLRTGGFLVEQYF TGTGCCAGCAGTTTACGGACAGGGGGCTTTCTGGTCGAGCAGTACTTC
TRBJ2-5 TRBV9 . . CASSVDGGGDQYF TGTGCCAGCAGCGTAGACGGTGGGGGAGACCAGTACTTC
TRBJ2-2 TRBV4-1 . . CASSQEGRRAGELFF TGTGCCAGCAGCCAAGAGGGACGCCGGGCCGGGGAGCTGTTTTTT
TRBJ1-1 TRBV7-2 . . CASSLVVRGNTEAFF TGTGCCAGCAGCTTAGTAGTGAGGGGGAACACTGAAGCTTTCTTT
TRBJ2-7 TRBV7-2 . TRBD2 CASSFRSGRVEQYF TGTGCCAGCAGCTTCCGTAGCGGGAGGGTCGAGCAGTACTTC
TRBJ1-5 TRBV11-3 . TRBD1 CASSHDRAGQPQHF TGTGCCAGCAGCCACGACAGGGCAGGCCAGCCCCAGCATTTT
TRBJ1-2 TRBV7-2 few TRBD1 CASSLPGTGVYGYTF TGTGCCAGCAGCTTACCCGGGACAGGGGTTTATGGCTACACCTTC
TRBJ1-1 TRBV19 . TRBD1 CASSIRDRQNTEAFF TGTGCCAGTAGTATAAGGGACAGGCAGAACACTGAAGCTTTCTTT
TRBJ1-4 TRBV7-2 few TRBD1 CASSSERQGTNEKLFF TGTGCCAGCAGCTCGGAGAGACAGGGGACTAATGAAAAACTGTTTTTT
TRBJ1-4 TRBV27 . . CASSSTNEKLFF TGTGCCAGCAGTTCAACTAATGAAAAACTGTTTTTT
TRBJ2-7 TRBV7-9 . . CASSTKYEQYF TGTGCCAGCAGCACAAAGTACGAGCAGTACTTC
TRBJ1-1 TRBV7-8 few . CASSPPNAWARAEAFF TGTGCCAGCAGCCCACCGAACGCTTGGGCTAGGGCTGAAGCTTTCTTT
TRBJ2-5 TRBV12-3/TRBV12-4 few TRBD2 CASNSLGGFGETQYF TGTGCCAGCAACTCCCTCGGGGGGTTTGGAGAGACCCAGTACTTC
TRBJ2-7 TRBV12-3/TRBV12-4 few TRBD2 CASSLLAGTYEQYF TGTGCCAGCAGCTTACTAGCGGGGACCTACGAGCAGTACTTC
TRBJ1-1 TRBV20-1 few . CSARDLGHLNTEAFF TGCAGTGCTAGAGATCTGGGACACTTGAACACTGAAGCTTTCTTT
TRBJ2-3 TRBV7-6 . TRBD2 CASSQVLAGTTDTQYF TGTGCCAGCAGCCAAGTCCTAGCGGGGACCACAGATACGCAGTATTTT
TRBJ2-7 TRBV28 few TRBD1 CASSRPGTGSYEQYF TGTGCCAGCAGCCGACCCGGGACAGGCTCCTACGAGCAGTACTTC
TRBJ2-1 TRBV7-2 many TRBD2 CASSWTSGSYEQFF TGTGCCAGCAGCTGGACTAGCGGGAGCTATGAGCAGTTCTTC
TRBJ2-3 TRBV2 . . CATRRAPSSTDTQYF TGTGCCACCCGACGAGCCCCCTCTAGCACAGATACGCAGTATTTT
TRBJ1-1 TRBV7-2 . TRBD1 CASSWYRGNTEAFF TGTGCCAGCAGCTGGTACAGGGGTAACACTGAAGCTTTCTTT
TRBJ1-1 TRBV6-5 . . CASSYLAENTEAFF TGTGCCAGCAGTTACCTTGCTGAGAACACTGAAGCTTTCTTT
TRBJ1-2 TRBV12-3/TRBV12-4 . . CASSGYPGSYGYTF TGTGCCAGCAGTGGATATCCGGGAAGCTATGGCTACACCTTC
TRBJ2-3 TRBV4-2 . . CASSLISPSTSNTQYF TGTGCCAGCAGCCTTATCAGTCCCTCGACTAGTAATACGCAGTATTTT
TRBJ2-3 TRBV12-3/TRBV12-4 few TRBD1 CASSSGQGGGDTQYF TGTGCCAGCAGCTCTGGACAGGGAGGAGGAGATACGCAGTATTTT
TRBJ2-1 TRBV6-2/TRBV6-3 . . CASSYSSVVEQFF TGTGCCAGCAGTTACTCTTCCGTAGTTGAGCAGTTCTTC
TRBJ1-4 TRBV6-1 few TRBD1 CASSRDRETEKLFF TGTGCCAGCAGTCGGGACAGGGAGACTGAAAAACTGTTTTTT
TRBJ1-5 TRBV10-1 . . CASSEGGNNQPQHF TGCGCCAGCAGCGAAGGGGGAAACAATCAGCCCCAGCATTTT